This T cell receptor beta chain was retrieved from a study of lymphopenia after photon versus proton radiotherapy (dated by TCRdb to about 2019). As for the study more broadly: The study compared the immunological effects of photon versus proton radiation therapy in patients with gastrointestinal tumors who developed high-grade lymphopenia. The cohort included 20 or so patients with gastrointestinal tumors who developed lymphopenia after receiving either photon or proton therapy. The study aimed to characterize how the two radiation modalities differ in their impact on the immune system.

Taken from cysteine to phenylalanine, the CDR3 has 14 residues. The sequence is cut down to CDR3 DNA, 42 bases in frame from base 1. As encoded in the germline V gene, CDR1 is MNHEY while CDR2 is SVGAGI. V was cut back by 7 bases and J by 2 bases, leaving a gap of 15 bases between them. To prepare the library, the immunoSEQ multiplex PCR assay was applied. T cell repertoires were profiled by deep sequencing of rearranged TCR beta loci, alongside multiparametric flow cytometry. Drawn from immuneACCESS, this table holds only the in-frame rearrangements with V and J called that TCRdb kept. Clones are partly lost; checked studies trace under half to an unresolved V gene and leave the rest unexplained. Here the sample has more than 70,000 clones; over 70% occur a single time. The top ten hold approximately 1.3% of the sample. This clone showed up just a few times. The antigen it binds to is not known. No much larger clone exists at a distance of one base, and base qualities are not known.

Paper-wide results and their limitations: After the lymphocyte count nadir, photon-treated repertoires showed oligoclonal expansion, especially of CD8+ Temra cells, which drove the drop in diversity. Across the cohort, an inverse correlation was found between a larger post-nadir drop in TCR diversity and overall survival time among patients who died. During treatment, patients who received photon therapy lost naive T cells and TCR diversity and gained effector/memory populations, whereas patients who received proton therapy remained relatively stable. The authors looked at the survival association only in patients who died, and they framed better survival with proton therapy as a possibility rather than a demonstrated result.

This TCR was recovered from a man between 60 and 70 years old with pancreatic cancer. The chain is encoded by TRBV6-5 joined to TRBJ2-7; the D segment could be TRBD1, given 5 matching bases. Sequencing used peripheral blood, obtained from a patient treated with proton-based radiotherapy. The CDR3 in this case is CASTPQAGPYEQYF. The DNA sequence follows: TGTGCCAGCACCCCACAGGCAGGGCCCTACGAGCAGTACTTC.